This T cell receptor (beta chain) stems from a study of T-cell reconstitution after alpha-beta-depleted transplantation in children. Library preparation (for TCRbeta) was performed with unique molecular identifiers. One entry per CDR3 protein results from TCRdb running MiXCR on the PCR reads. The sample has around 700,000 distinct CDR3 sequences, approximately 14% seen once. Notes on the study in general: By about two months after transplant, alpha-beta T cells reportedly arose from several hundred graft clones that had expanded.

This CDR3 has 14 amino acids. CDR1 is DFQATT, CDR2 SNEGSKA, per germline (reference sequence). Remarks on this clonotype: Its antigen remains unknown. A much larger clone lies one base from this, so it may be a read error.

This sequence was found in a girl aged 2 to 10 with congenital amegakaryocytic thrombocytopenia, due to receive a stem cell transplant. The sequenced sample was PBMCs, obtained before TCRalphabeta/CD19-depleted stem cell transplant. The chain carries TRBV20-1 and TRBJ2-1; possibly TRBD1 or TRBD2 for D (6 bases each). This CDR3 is CCALRQARGNEQFF. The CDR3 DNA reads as TGCTGTGCTCTCAGACAGGCCCGGGGGAATGAGCAGTTCTTC.